These 10 T cell receptor beta chains were all obtained from the same sample, sequenced in a study of blood T cell repertoires in COVID-19. Using immunoSEQ multiplex PCR, the repertoire was profiled, and TCRdb retains in-frame clones only, with some absent. Counted here are a few hundred thousand clones, 88% occurring once; the ten biggest clones make up 3.5% to 4.5%. The specimen sequenced was peripheral blood. These receptors all come from a man between 60 and 75 years old who had recovered from COVID-19.

The chain employs TRBV11-2 and TRBJ2-7; 10 bases fit TRBD1. Germline V CDR1 and CDR2: SGHAT, FQNNGV. The V and J ends lost 0 bases and 4 bases, in that order; junction bases with no gene match: 6. The CDR3 loop spans 16 amino acids. DNA for the CDR3: TGTGCCAGCAGCTTAGATCCCGGGACAGGGGCGTACGAGCAGTACTTC. It codes for CASSLDPGTGAYEQYF.

This chain connects TRBV5-1 to TRBJ1-5, with a possible D match to TRBD1 (6 bases). Germline V CDR1 and CDR2: SGHRS, YFSETQ. This CDR3 is 14 amino acids long. Trimming took off 1 base at V and 5 bases at J, with 10 bases between the two ends. CDR3 sequence (DNA): TGCGCCAGCAGCTTGACAGGGTTGGATCAGCCCCAGCATTTT. Translating gives CASSLTGLDQPQHF.

The chain employs TRBV20-1 and TRBJ2-7, with a weak D call TRBD2 (5 bases). Looked up from germline, CDR1 is DFQATT and CDR2 is SNEGSKA (reference sequence). The CDR3 consists of 14 residues. Trimming cost V 3 bases and J 1 base, with 13 bases left between them. This chain's CDR3 is CSASRPGSSYEQYF. Written as DNA, the CDR3 is TGCAGTGCTAGTCGACCGGGGAGTTCCTACGAGCAGTACTTC.

CDR3 in DNA: TGCGCCAGCAGCTGGAGTTCGGCTAGCGGGGGGCAGGAGACCCAGTACTTC. Its protein product is CASSWSSASGGQETQYF. The gene calls are TRBV5-1 and TRBJ2-5, with 11 bases that match TRBD2. V shed 3 bases, J shed 5 bases, and the junction held 12 bases outside the gene matches. This CDR3 has 17 amino acids. CDR1 and CDR2 (germline): SGHRS, YFSETQ.

The chain is built from TRBV6-5 and TRBJ2-7; 9 nucleotides match TRBD1. Germline V gene data show CDR1 as MNHEY and CDR2 as SVGAGI. The CDR3 contains 15 residues. After removal of 6 bases from V and 0 bases from J, the junction contained 6 bases not matched to a gene. The CDR3, as DNA: TGTGCCAGCAGAGCCGGGACAGGGCCCTCCTACGAGCAGTACTTC. Its translation is CASRAGTGPSYEQYF.

This chain uses TRBV6-4 with TRBJ1-5, with TRBD1 matching 8 bases. The trim removed 6 bases at V and 5 bases at J, leaving 6 bases unmatched. This CDR3 has 14 amino acids. Germline V gene lookup returns CDR1 MRHNA and CDR2 SNTAGT. In DNA, the CDR3 is TGTGCCAGCAGCGCAACAGGGGGTGATCAGCCCCAGCATTTT. Its translation: CASSATGGDQPQHF.

CDR3 protein: CASSQAGLLRNEQFF. The CDR3 DNA follows: TGTGCCAGCAGCCAAGCGGGGTTGCTAAGAAATGAGCAGTTCTTC. The rearrangement joins TRBV3-1 (or the pseudogene TRBV3-2) to TRBJ2-1; D is perhaps TRBD2 (5 bases). Germline V gene data show CDR1 as LGHDT and CDR2 as YNNKEL (reference sequence). The CDR3 spans 15 residues. V lost 1 base to trimming and J lost 7 bases, with 14 bases between them.

The chain links TRBV19 to TRBJ1-5, with D unresolved. With 7 bases removed from V and 2 bases from J, the gap between germline ends came to 18 bases. The length of the CDR3 is 16 residues. CDR1 is LNHDA, CDR2 SQIVND, per germline (reference sequence). In DNA form, the CDR3 reads TGTGCCAGTAAAGGTTGGGAGACCAACGGCAATCAGCCCCAGCATTTT. Translating it yields CASKGWETNGNQPQHF.

This rearrangement joins TRBV18 to TRBJ1-2; TRBD1 is a possible D gene (5 bases). CDR1 KGHSH and CDR2 LQKENI come from the germline V gene. V was pared by 0 bases and J by 7 bases, with 12 bases between. The CDR3 has 14 amino acids. The CDR3 is CASSPPVPGGGYTF. CDR3 sequence (DNA): TGTGCCAGCTCACCACCGGTCCCCGGGGGTGGCTACACCTTC.

This chain joins TRBV11-2 and TRBJ2-5; the match to TRBD1 covers 9 bases. Germline CDR1 and CDR2: SGHAT and FQNNGV. The V gene end was trimmed by 2 bases and the J gene end by 4 bases; junction bases not matched to a gene: 5. The CDR3 totals 15 residues. The CDR3 region has the DNA TGTGCCAGCAGCTTAAGCAACAGGGGGCGAGAGACCCAGTACTTC. This translates into CASSLSNRGRETQYF.